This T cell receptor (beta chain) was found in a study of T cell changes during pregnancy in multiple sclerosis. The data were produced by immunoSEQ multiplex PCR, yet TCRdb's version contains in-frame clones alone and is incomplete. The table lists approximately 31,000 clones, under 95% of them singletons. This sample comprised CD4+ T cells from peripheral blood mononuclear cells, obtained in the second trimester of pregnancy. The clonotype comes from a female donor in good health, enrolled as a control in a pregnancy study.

In nucleotides, the CDR3 is TGTGCCAGCAGTTCCAGGACAGGGTACTCCGGAAACACCATATATTTT. It encodes CASSSRTGYSGNTIYF. V gene TRBV6-5 combines with J gene TRBJ1-3, with 8 bases that match TRBD1. V trimming: 4 bases; J trimming: 4 bases; junction bases outside the gene matches: 9. The CDR3 has 16 amino acids. CDR1 MNHEY and CDR2 SVGAGI come from the germline V gene.